This is a list of T cell receptor beta chains from one sample in a study of blood T cells in healthy people across ages. TCRdb used MiXCR to reprocess the 5' RACE reads, holding one entry per CDR3 protein. The data contain 850,000 to 1,300,000 distinct CDR3 sequences, under 55% of them seen just once; the ten biggest clones take up approximately 17%. Sequenced material: blood. These receptors were obtained from an older woman in good health. Each CDR3 is given with its conserved first and last residue. The D gene is left open where the match is weak. For some rows the clone size is stated as once, few or many, or as a class when expanded; others skip it.

TRBV10-3	.	TRBJ2-5	.	CAISHSETQYF	TGTGCCATCAGTCATTCAGAGACCCAGTACTTC
TRBV20-1	.	TRBJ2-7	.	CSASSDRLEQYF	TGCAGTGCTAGTTCGGACCGATTGGAGCAGTACTTC
TRBV2	.	TRBJ2-7	.	CASTNLRDVQYF	TGTGCCAGCACCAACCTCCGGGATGTGCAGTACTTC
TRBV27	TRBD2	TRBJ2-7	.	CASSSPSGRAGGQYF	TGTGCCAGCAGTTCCCCTAGCGGGAGGGCCGGCGGGCAGTACTTC
TRBV29-1	TRBD1	TRBJ2-7	.	CSVEGLGTGDYEQYF	TGCAGCGTTGAAGGTTTAGGGACAGGGGACTACGAGCAGTACTTC
TRBV27	TRBD1	TRBJ1-5	.	CASSWDSYSNQPQHF	TGTGCCAGCAGTTGGGACAGTTATAGCAATCAGCCCCAGCATTTT
TRBV12-3/TRBV12-4	.	TRBJ2-3	many	CASSLGRRLKGDTQYF	TGTGCCAGCAGTCTGGGACGGCGACTCAAGGGAGATACGCAGTATTTT
TRBV13	.	TRBJ2-1	.	CASSVRNSYNEQFF	TGTGCCAGCAGCGTGAGGAATTCCTACAATGAGCAGTTCTTC
TRBV6-1	.	TRBJ2-6	few	CASSEANTPRSGANVLTF	TGTGCCAGCAGTGAAGCTAACACCCCTCGCTCTGGGGCCAACGTCCTGACTTTC
TRBV20-1	TRBD1	TRBJ2-7	.	CSARAGTVPYEQYF	TGCAGTGCTAGAGCCGGGACAGTTCCTTACGAGCAGTACTTC